This T cell receptor (beta chain) emerged from a study of blood T cell repertoires in COVID-19. The CDR3 contains 16 residues. With 2 bases clipped from V and 4 bases from J, the junction kept 8 bases outside the gene matches. Per the germline V gene, CDR1 is GTSNPN and CDR2 is SVGIG (reference sequence). How the authors handled the data: Counts of nucleated cells, estimated from reference gene primer amplification, were obtained. The table came from immunoSEQ multiplex PCR; TCRdb's copy has only in-frame clones and leaves some out. V and J calls and clone size are given by that table; D and trimming were obtained from the DNA. The table lists around 100,000 clones, 80% to 95% of them singletons. This clone was seen a single time.

This TCR was recovered from a man between 18 and 35 years old with acute or convalescent COVID-19. Specimen: peripheral blood. V and J are TRBV30 and TRBJ2-1; TRBD2 matches 10 bases. The CDR3, as DNA: TGTGCCTGGAGTCCTGCTCGGACTAGCGGTTACAATGAGCAGTTCTTC. Translating it yields CAWSPARTSGYNEQFF.